This entry is about one T cell receptor (beta chain). The entry originates in a study of blood T cell repertoires in COVID-19. The wider study: Samples of COVID-19 (acute and convalescent) were obtained from the United States, Italy and Spain. In each case, the material was cDNA or gDNA derived from T cells, B-cell-depleted T cells, or PBMCs.

V lost 1 base to trimming and J lost 5 bases, with 15 bases between them. The CDR3 consists of 15 residues. Germline values: CDR1 SGHRS, CDR2 YFSETQ. In the source study's methods: Estimates of nucleated cell counts were drawn from the amplification of reference gene primers. Assay used: immunoSEQ multiplex PCR; TCRdb lists only in-frame clones, some missing. V and J calls and clone size follow that table, whereas D and trimming were derived from the DNA. Seen here are about 83,000 clones, roughly 86% observed once, and the top ten hold around a fifth. The sequencing sample was made of peripheral blood. The chain carries TRBV5-1 and TRBJ1-1, with D maybe TRBD1 (5 bases). The TCR originated in a woman aged 80 or over in a cohort sampled during active or convalescent COVID-19. As DNA, the CDR3 is TGCGCCAGCAGCTTGATGGGGGGTCGGGAGACTGAAGCTTTCTTT. Residues: CASSLMGGRETEAFF.